These T cell receptor beta chains were read from a single sample in a study of blood T cell repertoires in COVID-19. Libraries were prepared by immunoSEQ multiplex PCR; TCRdb keeps only in-frame clonotypes and omits some of them. The sample contains roughly 430,000 clones, more than 70% of which appear only once. Input material: PBMCs or T cells enriched from blood (not recorded which). Receptors originate from a woman aged 18-29 years who had been exposed to COVID-19. Each CDR3 is given with its conserved first and last residue. The order of the fields is V gene, J gene, clone size, D gene, CDR3 protein, CDR3 DNA. D genes are given only for firm matches. A row's size may be missing; if present it is once, few, many or a size class.

v_call: TRBV3-1/TRBV3-2; j_call: TRBJ1-1; clone_size: once; d_call: NA; cdr3_aa: CASSQTGSFTEAFF; cdr3_nt: TGTGCCAGCAGCCAGACAGGATCGTTCACTGAAGCTTTCTTT
v_call: TRBV9; j_call: TRBJ2-3; clone_size: NA; d_call: TRBD2; cdr3_aa: CASSQTSGGGLTDTQYF; cdr3_nt: TGTGCCAGCAGCCAGACTAGCGGGGGTGGTCTCACAGATACGCAGTATTTT
v_call: TRBV7-8; j_call: TRBJ1-2; clone_size: NA; d_call: NA; cdr3_aa: CASSLGEKNGYTF; cdr3_nt: TGTGCCAGCAGCTTAGGAGAGAAGAATGGCTACACCTTC
v_call: TRBV27; j_call: TRBJ1-2; clone_size: once; d_call: NA; cdr3_aa: CASSLGPLQGTNYGYTF; cdr3_nt: TGTGCCAGCAGTTTAGGACCCCTACAGGGAACTAACTATGGCTACACCTTC
v_call: TRBV7-8; j_call: TRBJ2-2; clone_size: NA; d_call: TRBD2; cdr3_aa: CASSPSGTSAGELFF; cdr3_nt: TGTGCCAGCAGCCCTTCCGGGACTAGTGCCGGGGAGCTGTTTTTT
v_call: TRBV28; j_call: TRBJ1-2; clone_size: few; d_call: NA; cdr3_aa: CASSWTGMVNGYTF; cdr3_nt: TGTGCCAGCAGTTGGACGGGGATGGTGAATGGCTACACCTTC
v_call: TRBV14; j_call: TRBJ1-1; clone_size: NA; d_call: NA; cdr3_aa: CASSHGIVNTEAFF; cdr3_nt: TGTGCCAGCAGCCACGGTATAGTGAACACTGAAGCTTTCTTT
v_call: TRBV7-2; j_call: TRBJ2-1; clone_size: NA; d_call: NA; cdr3_aa: CASSLSGLQVADYNEQFF; cdr3_nt: TGTGCCAGCAGCTTATCCGGGCTACAGGTCGCCGATTACAATGAGCAGTTCTTC
v_call: TRBV12-3/TRBV12-4; j_call: TRBJ1-1; clone_size: NA; d_call: NA; cdr3_aa: CAVAGTEAFF; cdr3_nt: TGTGCCGTTGCGGGCACTGAAGCTTTCTTT
v_call: TRBV19; j_call: TRBJ2-1; clone_size: NA; d_call: TRBD2; cdr3_aa: CASSLMGLAANEQFF; cdr3_nt: TGTGCCAGTAGTCTCATGGGACTAGCGGCTAATGAGCAGTTCTTC
v_call: TRBV3-1/TRBV3-2; j_call: TRBJ2-7; clone_size: NA; d_call: NA; cdr3_aa: CASSQENGLPRPGEQYF; cdr3_nt: TGTGCCAGCAGCCAAGAGAATGGGTTGCCCCGTCCGGGAGAGCAGTACTTC
v_call: TRBV6-2/TRBV6-3; j_call: TRBJ1-1; clone_size: NA; d_call: TRBD1; cdr3_aa: CASSRTGVQEAFF; cdr3_nt: TGTGCCAGCAGCCGTACAGGGGTCCAAGAAGCTTTCTTT
v_call: TRBV14; j_call: TRBJ2-1; clone_size: NA; d_call: NA; cdr3_aa: CASSQQGLEQFF; cdr3_nt: TGTGCCAGCAGCCAACAGGGGCTTGAGCAGTTCTTC
v_call: TRBV5-1; j_call: TRBJ1-2; clone_size: NA; d_call: NA; cdr3_aa: CASSSTTDYGYTF; cdr3_nt: TGCGCCAGCAGCTCAACGACAGACTATGGCTACACCTTC